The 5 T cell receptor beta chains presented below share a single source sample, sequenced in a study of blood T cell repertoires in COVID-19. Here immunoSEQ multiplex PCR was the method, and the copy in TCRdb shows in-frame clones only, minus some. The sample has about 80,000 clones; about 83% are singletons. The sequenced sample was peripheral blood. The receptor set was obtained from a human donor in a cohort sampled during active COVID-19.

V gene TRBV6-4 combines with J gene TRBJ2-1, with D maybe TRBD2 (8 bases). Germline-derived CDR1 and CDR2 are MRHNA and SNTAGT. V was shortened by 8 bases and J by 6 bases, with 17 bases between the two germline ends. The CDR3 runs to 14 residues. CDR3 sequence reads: CASSTGGGLNEQFF. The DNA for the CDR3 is TGTGCCAGCTCTACGGGAGGGGGCCTCAATGAGCAGTTCTTC.

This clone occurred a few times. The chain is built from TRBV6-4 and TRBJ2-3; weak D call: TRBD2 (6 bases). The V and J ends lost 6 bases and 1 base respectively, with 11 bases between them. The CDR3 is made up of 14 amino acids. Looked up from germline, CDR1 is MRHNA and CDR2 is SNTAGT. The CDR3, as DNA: TGTGCCAGCAGCCGCTCGGGGGGCACAGATACGCAGTATTTT. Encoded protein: CASSRSGGTDTQYF.

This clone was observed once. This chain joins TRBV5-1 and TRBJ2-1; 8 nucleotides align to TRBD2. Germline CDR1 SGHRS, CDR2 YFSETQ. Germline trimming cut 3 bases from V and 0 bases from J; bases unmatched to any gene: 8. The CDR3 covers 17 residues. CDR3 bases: TGCGCCAGCAGCTGGGCTAGCGGGTCTAGCTCCTACAATGAGCAGTTCTTC. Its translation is CASSWASGSSSYNEQFF.

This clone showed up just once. CDR3 coding DNA: TGTGCCAGCAGCTTCGACAGATCAACTAATGAAAAACTGTTTTTT. Its protein product is CASSFDRSTNEKLFF. J is TRBJ1-4 and V is TRBV3-1 (or the pseudogene TRBV3-2); D perhaps matches TRBD1 (5 bases). The CDR3 has 15 amino acids. Per the germline V gene, CDR1 is LGHDT and CDR2 is YNNKEL (reference sequence). Trimming cost V 5 bases and J 0 bases, with 10 bases left between them.

This CDR3 is CASSYSTGGGQETQYF. Here the CDR3 DNA reads TGTGCCAGCAGTTACTCGACCGGGGGGGGCCAAGAGACCCAGTACTTC. This chain connects TRBV6-5 to TRBJ2-5; 8 nucleotides agree with TRBD2. The germline V gene encodes CDR1 MNHEY and CDR2 SVGAGI. Trimming removed 0 bases from V and 1 base from J; junction bases left unmatched: 4. The CDR3 spans 16 residues.